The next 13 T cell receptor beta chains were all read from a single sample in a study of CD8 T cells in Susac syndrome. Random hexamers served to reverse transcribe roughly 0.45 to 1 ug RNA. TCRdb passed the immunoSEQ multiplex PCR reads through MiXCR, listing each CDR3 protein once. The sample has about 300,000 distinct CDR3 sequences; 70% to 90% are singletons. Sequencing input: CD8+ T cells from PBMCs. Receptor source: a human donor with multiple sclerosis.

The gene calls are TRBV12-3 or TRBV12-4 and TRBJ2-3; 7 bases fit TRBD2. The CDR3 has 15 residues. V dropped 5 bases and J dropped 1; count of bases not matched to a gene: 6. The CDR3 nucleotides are TGTGCCAGCAGTCCCCGGGCGGGGGGCACAGATACGCAGTATTTT. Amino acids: CASSPRAGGTDTQYF.

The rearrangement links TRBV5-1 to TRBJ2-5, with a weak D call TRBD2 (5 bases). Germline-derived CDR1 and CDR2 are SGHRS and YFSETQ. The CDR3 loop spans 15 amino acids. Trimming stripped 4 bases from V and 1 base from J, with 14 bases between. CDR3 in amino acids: CASSQEVGPQETQYF. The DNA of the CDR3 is TGCGCCAGCAGCCAGGAGGTTGGCCCCCAAGAGACCCAGTACTTC.

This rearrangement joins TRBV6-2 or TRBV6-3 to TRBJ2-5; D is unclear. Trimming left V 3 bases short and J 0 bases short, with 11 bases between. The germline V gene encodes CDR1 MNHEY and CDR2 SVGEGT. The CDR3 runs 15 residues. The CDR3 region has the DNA TGTGCCAGCAGTTATGAAACCCCTCACCAAGAGACCCAGTACTTC. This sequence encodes CASSYETPHQETQYF.

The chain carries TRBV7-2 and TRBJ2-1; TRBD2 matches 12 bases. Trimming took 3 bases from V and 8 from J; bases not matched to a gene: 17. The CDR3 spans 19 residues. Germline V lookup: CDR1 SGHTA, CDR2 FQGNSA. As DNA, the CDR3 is TGTGCCAGCAGCTTTCGACTAGCGGGGGCAGCCCTTGCGCCCGATGAGCAGTTCTTC. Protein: CASSFRLAGAALAPDEQFF.

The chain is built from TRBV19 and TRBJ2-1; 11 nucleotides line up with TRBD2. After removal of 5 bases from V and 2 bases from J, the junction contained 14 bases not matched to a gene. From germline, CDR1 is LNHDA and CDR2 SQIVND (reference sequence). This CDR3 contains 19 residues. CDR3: CASSWSGLAEWGPYNEQFF. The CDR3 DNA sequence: TGTGCCAGTAGTTGGTCGGGACTAGCGGAGTGGGGACCCTACAATGAGCAGTTCTTC.

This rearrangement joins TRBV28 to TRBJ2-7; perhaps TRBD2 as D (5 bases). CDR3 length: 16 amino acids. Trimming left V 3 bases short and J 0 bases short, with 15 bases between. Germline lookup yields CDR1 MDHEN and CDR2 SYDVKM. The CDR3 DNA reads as TGTGCCAGCAGTTTCCCTTCAAGGGAGAGCTCCTACGAGCAGTACTTC. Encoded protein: CASSFPSRESSYEQYF.

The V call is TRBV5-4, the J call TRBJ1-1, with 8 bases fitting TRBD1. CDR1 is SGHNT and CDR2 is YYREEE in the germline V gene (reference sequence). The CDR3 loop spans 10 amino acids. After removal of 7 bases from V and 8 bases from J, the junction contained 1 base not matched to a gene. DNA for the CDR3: TGTGCCAGCGGGACAGGCGAAGCTTTCTTT. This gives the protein CASGTGEAFF.

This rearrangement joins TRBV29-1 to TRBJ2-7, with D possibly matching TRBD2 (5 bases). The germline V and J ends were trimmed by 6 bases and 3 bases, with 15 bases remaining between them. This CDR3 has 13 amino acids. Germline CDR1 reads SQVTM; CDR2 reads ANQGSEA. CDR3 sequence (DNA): TGCAGCGTCATGAGCGGAGATGGCTACGAGCAGTACTTC. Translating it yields CSVMSGDGYEQYF.

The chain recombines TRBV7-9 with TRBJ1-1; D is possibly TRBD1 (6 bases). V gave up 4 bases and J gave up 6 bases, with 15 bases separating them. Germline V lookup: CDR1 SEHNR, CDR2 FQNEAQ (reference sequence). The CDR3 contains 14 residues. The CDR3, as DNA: TGTGCCAGCAGCTCCTATGGGGGGCAGTCTGAAGCTTTCTTT. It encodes CASSSYGGQSEAFF.

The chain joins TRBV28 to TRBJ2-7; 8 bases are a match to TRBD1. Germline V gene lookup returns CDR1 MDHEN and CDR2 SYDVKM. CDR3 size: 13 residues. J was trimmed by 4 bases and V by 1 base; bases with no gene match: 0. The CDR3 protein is CASSLYRGYEQYF. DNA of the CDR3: TGTGCCAGCAGTTTATACAGGGGGTACGAGCAGTACTTC.

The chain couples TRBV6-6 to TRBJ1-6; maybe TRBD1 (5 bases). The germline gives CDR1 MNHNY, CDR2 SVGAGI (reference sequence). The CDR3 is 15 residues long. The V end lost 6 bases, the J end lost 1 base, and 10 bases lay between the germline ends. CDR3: CASSPQGSYNSPLHF. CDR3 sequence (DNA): TGTGCCAGCAGCCCCCAGGGATCCTATAATTCACCCCTCCACTTT.

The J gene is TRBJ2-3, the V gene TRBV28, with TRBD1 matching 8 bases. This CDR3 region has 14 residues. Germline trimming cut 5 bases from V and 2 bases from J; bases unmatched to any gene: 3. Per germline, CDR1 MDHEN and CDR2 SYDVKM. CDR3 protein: CASSQGAATDTQYF. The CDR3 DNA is TGTGCCAGCAGTCAGGGGGCGGCCACAGATACGCAGTATTTT.

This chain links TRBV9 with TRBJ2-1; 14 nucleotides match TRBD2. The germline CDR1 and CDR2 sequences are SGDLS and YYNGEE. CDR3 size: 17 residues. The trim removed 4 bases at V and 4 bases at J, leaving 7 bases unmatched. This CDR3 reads CASSPQGLAGEYNEQFF. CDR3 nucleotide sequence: TGTGCCAGCAGCCCTCAGGGACTAGCGGGAGAGTACAATGAGCAGTTCTTC.